The 17 T cell receptor beta chains below come from one sample, sequenced in a study of cytomegalovirus exposure and HLA in healthy donors. In the PCR, 60 Vbeta and 13 Jbeta primers were used. Profiled with immunoSEQ multiplex PCR; TCRdb holds only in-frame clones, not every one. The data show 60,000 to 95,000 clones, roughly 84% seen once. The sequenced sample was PBMCs. These receptors all stem from a man between 65 and 79 years old in good health and CMV-seropositive.

The CDR3 coding sequence is TGTGCCAGCAGCTCAGGACAGGGGTTCAATGAGCAGTTCTTC. Its protein is CASSSGQGFNEQFF. The gene calls are TRBV7-9 and TRBJ2-1; 9 bases align to TRBD1. The trim removed 4 bases at V and 6 bases at J, leaving 4 bases unmatched. CDR1 and CDR2 (germline): SEHNR, FQNEAQ (reference sequence). The CDR3 sequence is 14 residues long. Together with reference TRBV7-9 and TRBJ2-1, the CDR3 gives the full variable domain: DTGVSQNPRHKITKRGQNVTFRCDPISEHNRLYWYRQTLGQGPEFLTYFQNEAQLEKSRLLSDRFSAERPKGSFSTLEIQRTEQGDSAMYLCASSSGQGFNEQFFGPGTRLTVL.

The CDR3 region has the DNA TGTGCCAGCAGCTTAAGAGACTCCGCCTACAATGAGCAGTTCTTC. Its protein is CASSLRDSAYNEQFF. The V gene is TRBV7-8, the J gene TRBJ2-1, with D hard to call. The CDR3 extends over 15 amino acids. Germline values: CDR1 SGHVS, CDR2 FQNEAQ. Trimming took off 2 bases at V and 2 bases at J, with 10 bases between the two ends.

CDR3 in amino acids: CASSVEVGTDYGYTF. The CDR3 DNA is TGTGCCAGCAGCGTAGAAGTGGGGACAGACTATGGCTACACCTTC. The V call is TRBV9, the J call TRBJ1-2, with 7 bases lining up with TRBD1. V shed 0 bases, J shed 3 bases, and the junction held 5 bases outside the gene matches. The CDR3 extends over 15 amino acids. Germline loops: CDR1 SGDLS, CDR2 YYNGEE.

The chain combines TRBV5-4 with TRBJ2-5; D may be TRBD1 (6 bases). Germline-derived CDR1 and CDR2 are SGHNT and YYREEE (reference sequence). This CDR3 contains 14 residues. With 5 bases removed from V and 4 bases from J, the gap between germline ends came to 15 bases. CDR3 residues: CASSSQGRGETQYF. CDR3 DNA sequence: TGTGCCAGCAGTTCACAGGGAAGGGGAGAGACCCAGTACTTC.

The CDR3 DNA sequence: TGTGCCACCAGCAGAGTACGGTCTCGCGCTTTCTTT. The encoded protein is CATSRVRSRAFF. This rearrangement joins TRBV15 to TRBJ1-1; D remains ambiguous. V gave up 1 base and J gave up 11 bases, with 11 bases separating them. CDR3 length: 12 residues. Germline V CDR1 and CDR2: LNHNV, YYDKDF (reference sequence). The full variable domain, in which reference TRBV15 and TRBJ1-1 provide the parts outside the CDR3, is DAMVIQNPRYQVTQFGKPVTLSCSQTLNHNVMYWYQQKSSQAPKLLFHYYDKDFNNEADTPDNFQSRRPNTSFCFLDIRSPGLGDTAMYLCATSRVRSRAFFGQGTRLTVV.

This clone turned up a few times. The chain links TRBV7-9 to TRBJ1-6, with D possibly matching TRBD1 (6 bases). V was trimmed by 4 bases and J by 4 bases, leaving 14 bases between them. The CDR3 sequence is 16 residues long. Germline CDR1 SEHNR, CDR2 FQNEAQ (reference sequence). The CDR3 nucleotides read TGTGCCAGCAGCTCCACTTCGACAGGATATAATTCACCCCTCCACTTT. As protein: CASSSTSTGYNSPLHF.

In its sample, this clone was seen a few times. The rearrangement uses TRBV10-3 and TRBJ2-1, with 8 bases matching TRBD2. This CDR3 comprises 15 residues. The germline gives CDR1 ENHRY, CDR2 SYGVKD. V shed 4 bases and J 6 bases; nucleotides not matched to a gene: 8. Here the CDR3 DNA reads TGTGCCATCAGTGGTCCGGGACTAGGGTCCAATGAGCAGTTCTTC. The encoded protein is CAISGPGLGSNEQFF.

The chain's CDR3 is CASYDYRYEQYF. In nucleotides, the CDR3 is TGTGCCAGCTATGACTATCGCTACGAGCAGTACTTC. The chain carries TRBV28 and TRBJ2-5; a possible D gene is TRBD2 (5 bases). The assigned J gene may be wrong: the sequence end matches TRBJ2-7 better. CDR3 length: 12 amino acids. The germline CDR1 and CDR2 sequences are MDHEN and SYDVKM.

This chain links TRBV27 with TRBJ2-7, with 11 bases identical to TRBD2. Germline CDR1 MNHEY, CDR2 SMNVEV (reference sequence). V was pared by 7 bases and J by 7 bases, with 12 bases of the junction left unmatched. The CDR3 runs 15 residues. The CDR3 is CASTREGTSGREQYF. The CDR3 coding sequence is TGTGCCAGCACCCGTGAAGGGACTAGCGGACGAGAGCAGTACTTC.

This chain connects TRBV19 to TRBJ2-7; D is unclear. With 5 bases removed from V and 0 bases from J, the gap between germline ends came to 8 bases. The CDR3 runs to 13 residues. Germline V gene lookup returns CDR1 LNHDA and CDR2 SQIVND (reference sequence). Here the CDR3 DNA reads TGTGCCAGTAGTCGCGAGGTCTCCTACGAGCAGTACTTC. It codes for CASSREVSYEQYF.

The chain recombines TRBV7-9 with TRBJ1-1; 8 bases are shared with TRBD1. V shed 5 bases and J 7 bases; nucleotides not matched to a gene: 15. The germline gives CDR1 SEHNR, CDR2 FQNEAQ (reference sequence). The CDR3 has 16 amino acids. The CDR3 region has the DNA TGTGCCAGCAGCGGACGGCCCCAAGGACAGGGCGGTGAAGCTTTCTTT. Translated: CASSGRPQGQGGEAFF.

The rearrangement uses TRBV30 and TRBJ2-7; 12 bases align to TRBD1. Per the germline V gene, CDR1 is GTSNPN and CDR2 is SVGIG (reference sequence). The J segment lost 5 bases and the V segment lost 2 bases, leaving 4 bases of the junction unmatched. The CDR3 is made up of 14 amino acids. CDR3 loop: CAWSRGQGADEQYF. CDR3 bases: TGTGCCTGGAGTCGGGGACAGGGGGCCGACGAGCAGTACTTC. Full variable domain (remainder filled in from reference TRBV30 and TRBJ2-7): SQTIHQWPATLVQPVGSPLSLECTVEGTSNPNLYWYRQAAGRGLQLLFYSVGIGQISSEVPQNLSASRPQDRQFILSSKKLLLSDSGFYLCAWSRGQGADEQYFGPGTRLTVT.

Comments on this clone: Other nucleotide sequences in the sample specify the same CDR3. The V call is TRBV2, the J call TRBJ2-7; D call uncertain. V lost 6 bases and J lost 3, with 6 bases in between. The CDR3 is made up of 11 amino acids. In germline, CDR1 is SNHLY, CDR2 FYNNEI. CDR3 nucleotides: TGTGCCAGCAGACAAAGCTACGAGCAGTACTTC. It yields the protein CASRQSYEQYF.

V usage is TRBV4-2 and J usage is TRBJ2-7; TRBD2 matches at 8 bases. J lost 0 bases, V lost 1 base, and 11 bases had no gene match. The CDR3 covers 18 residues. CDR1 and CDR2 (germline): LGHNA, YNFKEQ. CDR3 sequence reads: CASSQGTSQQLSSYEQYF. CDR3 sequence (DNA): TGTGCCAGCAGCCAAGGGACTAGCCAACAATTAAGCTCCTACGAGCAGTACTTC.

In DNA, the CDR3 is TGTGCCAGCAAGCCTAGCGGGGGAACAGATACGCAGTATTTT. This sequence encodes CASKPSGGTDTQYF. The chain employs TRBV7-2 and TRBJ2-3, with 10 bases matching TRBD2. Germline V CDR1 and CDR2: SGHTA, FQGNSA. The V and J ends lost 7 bases and 3 bases, in that order; junction bases with no gene match: 4. This CDR3 comprises 14 residues.

The rearrangement links TRBV11-2 to TRBJ2-4, with D tentatively TRBD2 (6 bases). Per germline, CDR1 SGHAT and CDR2 FQNNGV. This CDR3 has 15 amino acids. The V end was cut by 6 bases, the J end by 9 bases, with 21 bases between. The CDR3 DNA sequence: TGTGCCAGCAGAGCCGCGGGGCACGAAAGGGGCATTCAGTACTTC. It translates to CASRAAGHERGIQYF.

The J gene is TRBJ2-5, the V gene TRBV5-1; D perhaps matches TRBD1 (5 bases). The CDR3 has 13 amino acids. Trimming left V 0 bases short and J 2 bases short, with 5 bases between. CDR1 SGHRS and CDR2 YFSETQ come from the germline V gene. CDR3 sequence: CASSLGTQETQYF. CDR3 in DNA: TGCGCCAGCAGCTTGGGGACACAAGAGACCCAGTACTTC. The full variable domain, its missing parts supplied by reference TRBV5-1 and TRBJ2-5, is KAGVTQTPRYLIKTRGQQVTLSCSPISGHRSVSWYQQTPGQGLQFLFEYFSETQRNKGNFPGRFSGRQFSNSRSEMNVSTLELGDSALYLCASSLGTQETQYFGPGTRLLVL.